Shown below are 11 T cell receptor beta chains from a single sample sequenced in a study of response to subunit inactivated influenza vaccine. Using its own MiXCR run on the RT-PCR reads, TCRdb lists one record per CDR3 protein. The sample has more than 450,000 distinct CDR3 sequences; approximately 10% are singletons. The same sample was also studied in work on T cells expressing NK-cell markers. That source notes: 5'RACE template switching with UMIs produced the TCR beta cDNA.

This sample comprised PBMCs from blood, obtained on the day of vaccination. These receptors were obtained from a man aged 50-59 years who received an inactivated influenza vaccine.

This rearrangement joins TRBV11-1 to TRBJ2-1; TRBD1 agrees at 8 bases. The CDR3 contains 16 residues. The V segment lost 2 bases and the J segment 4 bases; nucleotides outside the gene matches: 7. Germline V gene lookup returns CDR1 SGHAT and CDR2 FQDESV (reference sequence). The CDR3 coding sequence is TGTGCCAGCAGCTTACTCGGGACAGGTAGTTACAATGAGCAGTTCTTC. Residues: CASSLLGTGSYNEQFF. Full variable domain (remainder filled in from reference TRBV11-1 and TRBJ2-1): EAEVAQSPRYKITEKSQAVAFWCDPISGHATLYWYRQILGQGPELLVQFQDESVVDDSQLPKDRFSAERLKGVDSTLKIQPAELGDSAMYLCASSLLGTGSYNEQFFGPGTRLTVL.

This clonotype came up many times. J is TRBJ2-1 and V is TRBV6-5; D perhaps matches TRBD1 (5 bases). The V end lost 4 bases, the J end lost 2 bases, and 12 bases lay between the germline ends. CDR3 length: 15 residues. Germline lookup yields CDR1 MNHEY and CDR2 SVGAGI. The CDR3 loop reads CASSLRSGPYNEQFF. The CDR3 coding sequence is TGTGCCAGCAGTTTACGGTCAGGGCCCTACAATGAGCAGTTCTTC.

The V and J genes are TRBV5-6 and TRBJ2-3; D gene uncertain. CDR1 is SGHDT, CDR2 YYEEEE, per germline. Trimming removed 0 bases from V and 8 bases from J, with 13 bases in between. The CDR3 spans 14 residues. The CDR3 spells CASSLEASSVTQYF. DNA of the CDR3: TGTGCCAGCAGCTTGGAGGCTAGTTCCGTTACGCAGTATTTT.

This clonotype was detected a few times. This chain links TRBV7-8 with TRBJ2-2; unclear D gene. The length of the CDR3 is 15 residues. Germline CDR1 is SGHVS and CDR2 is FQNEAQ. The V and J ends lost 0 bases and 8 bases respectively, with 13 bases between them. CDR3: CASSLARTTWGELFF. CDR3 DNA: TGTGCCAGCAGCTTAGCGCGGACGACATGGGGGGAGCTGTTTTTT.

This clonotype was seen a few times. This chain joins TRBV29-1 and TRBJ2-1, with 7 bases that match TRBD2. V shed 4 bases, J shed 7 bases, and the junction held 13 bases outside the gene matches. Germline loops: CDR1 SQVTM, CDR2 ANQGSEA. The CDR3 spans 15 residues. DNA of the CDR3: TGCAGCGTTGCTGGTGGGAGGGCCTCTTTGAATGAGCAGTTCTTC. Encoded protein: CSVAGGRASLNEQFF.

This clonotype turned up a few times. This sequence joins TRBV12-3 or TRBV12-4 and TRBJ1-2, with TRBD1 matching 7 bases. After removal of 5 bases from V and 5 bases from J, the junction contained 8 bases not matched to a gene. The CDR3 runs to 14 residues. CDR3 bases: TGTGCCAGCAGTGACGACCGGGACAGTTATGGCTACACCTTC. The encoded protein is CASSDDRDSYGYTF.

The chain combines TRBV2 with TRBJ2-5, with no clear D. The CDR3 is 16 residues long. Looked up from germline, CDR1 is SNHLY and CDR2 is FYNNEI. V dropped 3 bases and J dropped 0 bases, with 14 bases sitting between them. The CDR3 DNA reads TGTGCCAGCAGTGATTCGTTATGGAGAAACCAAGAGACCCAGTACTTC. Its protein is CASSDSLWRNQETQYF. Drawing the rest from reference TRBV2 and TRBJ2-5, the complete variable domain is EPEVTQTPSHQVTQMGQEVILRCVPISNHLYFYWYRQILGQKVEFLVSFYNNEISEKSEIFDDQFSVERPDGSNFTLKIRSTKLEDSAMYFCASSDSLWRNQETQYFGPGTRLLVL.

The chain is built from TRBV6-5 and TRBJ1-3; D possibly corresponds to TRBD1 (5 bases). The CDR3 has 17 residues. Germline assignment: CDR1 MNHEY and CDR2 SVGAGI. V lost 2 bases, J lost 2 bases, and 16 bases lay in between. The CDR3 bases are TGTGCCAGCAGTTACGGGGCTCTCGGCTGGCCTGGAAACACCATATATTTT. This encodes CASSYGALGWPGNTIYF.

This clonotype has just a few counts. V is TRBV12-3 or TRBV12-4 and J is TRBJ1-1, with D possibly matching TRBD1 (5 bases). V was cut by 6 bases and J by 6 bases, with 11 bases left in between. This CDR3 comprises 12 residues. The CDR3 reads CASSRLGAEAFF. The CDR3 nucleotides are TGTGCCAGCAGCCGATTGGGGGCTGAAGCTTTCTTT.

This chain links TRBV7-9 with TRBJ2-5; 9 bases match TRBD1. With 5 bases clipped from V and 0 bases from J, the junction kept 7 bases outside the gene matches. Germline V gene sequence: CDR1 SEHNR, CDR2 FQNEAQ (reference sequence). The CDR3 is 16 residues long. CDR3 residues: CASSLGTGYYQETQYF. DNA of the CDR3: TGTGCCAGCAGCCTTGGGACAGGGTACTACCAAGAGACCCAGTACTTC.

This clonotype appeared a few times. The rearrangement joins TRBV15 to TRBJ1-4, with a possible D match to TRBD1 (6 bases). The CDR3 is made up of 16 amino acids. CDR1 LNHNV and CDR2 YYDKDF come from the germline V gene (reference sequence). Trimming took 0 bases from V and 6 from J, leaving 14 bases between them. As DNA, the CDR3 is TGTGCCACCAGCAGAGAGGTGTACAGGGCGGATGAAAAACTGTTTTTT. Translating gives CATSREVYRADEKLFF. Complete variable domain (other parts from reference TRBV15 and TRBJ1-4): DAMVIQNPRYQVTQFGKPVTLSCSQTLNHNVMYWYQQKSSQAPKLLFHYYDKDFNNEADTPDNFQSRRPNTSFCFLDIRSPGLGDTAMYLCATSREVYRADEKLFFGSGTQLSVL.